This record concerns one T cell receptor (beta chain) sequence. The time point: pretreatment peripheral blood. The data originate from a study of PD-L1 blockade in urothelial cancer. Turning to the study itself: In terms of prior chemotherapy, patients had received 0 to 3 regimens. Median T cell yield from blood was fewer than 150,000.

V shed 2 bases, J shed 5 bases, and the junction held 7 bases outside the gene matches. Germline values: CDR1 SGDLS, CDR2 YYNGEE. The CDR3 runs 15 residues. Assay: immunoSEQ multiplex PCR; the TCRdb copy retains only in-frame clones and omits some. The profile covers tens of thousands of clones, with approximately 86% appearing a single time and about 6.2% taken by the ten largest. Sequenced material: PBMCs, taken around atezolizumab (anti-PD-L1) treatment. The clonotype was recovered from a man aged 35-49 years with urothelial cancer. This chain uses TRBV9 with TRBJ2-1; 7 bases line up with TRBD1. CDR3 amino acids: CASSVDRVPHNEQFF. CDR3 DNA: TGTGCCAGCAGCGTCGACAGGGTACCCCACAATGAGCAGTTCTTC.